The 18 T cell receptor beta chains below all came from one sample that was sequenced in a study of response to subunit inactivated influenza vaccine. From the RT-PCR reads, TCRdb called clonotypes with MiXCR, one entry per CDR3 protein. The sample records a few hundred thousand distinct CDR3 sequences, less than 7.5% being singletons. The specimen comprised PBMCs from blood, sampled about 23 months after vaccination. Receptors were obtained from a man between 50 and 75 years old who received an inactivated influenza vaccine.

This clonotype was seen more than once but under ten times. The chain employs TRBV2 and TRBJ1-6; D not resolved. The CDR3 totals 13 residues. Germline lookup yields CDR1 SNHLY and CDR2 FYNNEI. V lost 7 bases to trimming and J lost 11 bases, with 15 bases between them. CDR3 sequence: CASKTRPAPPLHF. Here the CDR3 DNA reads TGTGCCAGCAAAACACGACCGGCTCCACCCCTCCACTTT.

The V call is TRBV6-2 or TRBV6-3, the J call TRBJ2-3, with no clear D. In germline, CDR1 is MNHEY, CDR2 SVGEGT. The V gene lost 7 bases and the J gene lost 8 bases, with 16 bases spanning the gap. The CDR3 length is 13 residues. The CDR3 is CASTQTSAGTQYF. The DNA for the CDR3 is TGTGCCAGCACCCAAACGTCGGCTGGTACGCAGTATTTT.

The J gene is TRBJ2-7, the V gene TRBV5-1; the D gene is possibly TRBD2 (6 bases). The germline V gene has CDR1 SGHRS and CDR2 YFSETQ. The CDR3 covers 14 residues. The V end lost 4 bases, the J end lost 4 bases, and 15 bases lay between the germline ends. The chain's CDR3 is CASSNGTSQYEQYF. CDR3 DNA sequence: TGCGCCAGCAGCAACGGGACTTCTCAATACGAGCAGTACTTC.

The table lists this clonotype with a few counts. The genes are TRBV29-1 and TRBJ2-1; no definite D call. Germline CDR1 reads SQVTM; CDR2 reads ANQGSEA. The V and J ends lost 2 bases and 10 bases respectively, with 12 bases between them. The CDR3 covers 12 residues. The CDR3 region is CSVEYLRGEQFF. CDR3 in DNA: TGCAGCGTTGAATACCTTCGAGGAGAGCAGTTCTTC.

This clonotype has a count of ten or more. The rearrangement uses TRBV20-1 and TRBJ2-4; 8 positions agree with TRBD1. The CDR3 sequence is 16 residues long. Germline CDR1 reads DFQATT; CDR2 reads SNEGSKA (reference sequence). J gave up 2 bases and V 1 base, and 7 bases lay outside the gene matches. CDR3 residues: CSARGQGRGPKNIQYF. The CDR3 bases are TGCAGTGCTAGAGGACAGGGGCGGGGTCCCAAAAACATTCAGTACTTC.

In this sample, this clonotype turned up a few times. The rearrangement joins TRBV9 to TRBJ2-1; 11 bases line up with TRBD2. The CDR3 contains 17 residues. Losses at the gene ends were 3 bases for V and 0 bases for J; bases not matched to a gene: 5. Germline V gene data show CDR1 as SGDLS and CDR2 as YYNGEE. The CDR3 here is CASSGLAGGNSYNEQFF. CDR3 sequence (DNA): TGTGCCAGCAGCGGTCTAGCGGGGGGTAACTCCTACAATGAGCAGTTCTTC.

In its sample, this clonotype was seen a few times. This sequence joins TRBV28 and TRBJ1-4; D unresolved. Per germline, CDR1 MDHEN and CDR2 SYDVKM. The CDR3 extends over 16 amino acids. V lost 7 bases and J 0 bases, leaving 15 bases between the germline ends. This CDR3 is CASNTLPSSTNEKLFF. CDR3 coding DNA: TGTGCCAGCAATACTTTGCCCAGCTCAACTAATGAAAAACTGTTTTTT.

This clonotype was seen a few times. The chain links TRBV30 to TRBJ1-2; D is unclear. In germline, CDR1 is GTSNPN, CDR2 SVGIG (reference sequence). The CDR3 length is 12 residues. The germline V and J ends were trimmed by 4 bases and 8 bases, with 14 bases remaining between them. The CDR3 nucleotides are TGTGCCTGGACCAGATATCTGGGGGGCTACACCTTC. Amino acid sequence: CAWTRYLGGYTF.

This sequence joins TRBV6-2 or TRBV6-3 and TRBJ2-5, with unresolved D. The germline V gene has CDR1 MNHEY and CDR2 SVGEGT. V lost 7 bases and J lost 5, with 14 bases in between. This CDR3 spans 13 amino acids. CDR3 sequence: CASKPGIRETQYF. Here the CDR3 DNA reads TGTGCCAGCAAGCCAGGTATAAGGGAGACCCAGTACTTC.

Only a few counts were recorded for this clonotype. The chain couples TRBV4-3 to TRBJ2-1; 8 bases are shared with TRBD2. CDR1 is LGHNA and CDR2 is YSLEER in the germline V gene. J gave up 6 bases and V 3 bases, and 10 bases lay outside the gene matches. The CDR3 is 16 amino acids. The CDR3 sequence: CASSHYLAGGFNEQFF. The CDR3 coding sequence is TGCGCCAGCAGCCATTACCTAGCGGGCGGTTTCAATGAGCAGTTCTTC.

In this sample, this clonotype turned up many times. V and J are TRBV4-1 and TRBJ1-1; D remains unclear. V was cut by 0 bases and J by 7 bases, with 18 bases left in between. Per germline, CDR1 MGHRA and CDR2 YSYEKL. The CDR3 extends over 16 amino acids. CDR3 region: CASSQDRTFLYVEAFF. DNA of the CDR3: TGCGCCAGCAGCCAAGATAGAACGTTCTTGTACGTTGAAGCTTTCTTT.

The chain joins TRBV5-1 to TRBJ1-2, with TRBD1 as a possible D gene (5 bases). This CDR3 has 13 amino acids. Trimming stripped 7 bases from V and 8 bases from J, with 18 bases between. Germline CDR1 and CDR2: SGHRS and YFSETQ. The CDR3 reads CASHGEPRGGYTF. The CDR3 DNA is TGCGCCAGCCATGGAGAACCTAGGGGAGGCTACACCTTC.

This clonotype was observed at least ten times. One junction end does not reproduce the germline sequence, and a read error may be involved. The chain employs TRBV28 and TRBJ2-5; D not certain. The CDR3 sequence is 11 residues long. CDR1 and CDR2 from the germline V gene are MDHEN and SYDVKM. The CDR3: CASSLVETQYF. The DNA of the CDR3 is TGCGCCAGCAGCTTGGTGGAGACCCAGTACTTC. The full variable domain, rest sourced from reference TRBV28 and TRBJ2-5, is DVKVTQSSRYLVKRTGEKVFLECVQDMDHENMFWYRQDPGLGLRLIYFSYDVKMKEKGDIPEGYSVSREKKERFSLILESASTNQTSMYLCASSLVETQYFGPGTRLLVL.

The sample holds many counts of this clonotype. The rearrangement joins TRBV7-9 to TRBJ1-5, with D unclear. Germline loops: CDR1 SEHNR, CDR2 FQNEAQ (reference sequence). CDR3 length: 15 residues. V gave up 5 bases and J gave up 5 bases, with 16 bases separating them. CDR3 loop: CASSPSGVVHQPQHF. DNA of the CDR3: TGTGCCAGCAGCCCCAGTGGGGTGGTGCATCAGCCCCAGCATTTT.

This clonotype was picked up many times. V gene TRBV5-1 combines with J gene TRBJ2-7, with 10 bases lining up with TRBD1. The CDR3 length is 14 residues. Per germline, CDR1 SGHRS and CDR2 YFSETQ. V shed 5 bases and J 3 bases; nucleotides not matched to a gene: 5. As DNA, the CDR3 is TGCGCCAGCAGGTCGGGACAGGGGAGCTACGAGCAGTACTTC. As protein: CASRSGQGSYEQYF.

This clonotype was observed a few times. The chain has TRBV4-1 and TRBJ2-7; TRBD2 agrees at 10 bases. V lost 1 base, J lost 5 bases, and 8 bases stayed unmatched. This CDR3 region has 16 residues. Germline CDR1 reads MGHRA; CDR2 reads YSYEKL. The CDR3 bases are TGCGCCAGCAGCCAAGCCCATAGCGGGGGGAAGCACGAGCAGTACTTC. This codes for CASSQAHSGGKHEQYF.

V gene TRBV20-1 combines with J gene TRBJ2-3; the match to TRBD2 covers 13 bases. This CDR3 spans 17 amino acids. CDR1 and CDR2 from the germline V gene are DFQATT and SNEGSKA (reference sequence). V shed 1 base, J shed 6 bases, and the junction held 10 bases outside the gene matches. The CDR3 sequence: CSARGTSGSARMDTQYF. CDR3 nucleotide sequence: TGCAGTGCTAGAGGGACTAGCGGGAGCGCACGTATGGATACGCAGTATTTT.

This clonotype was detected a few times. The genes are TRBV28 and TRBJ1-6, with 9 bases that match TRBD1. Germline CDR1 reads MDHEN; CDR2 reads SYDVKM. The J segment lost 9 bases and the V segment lost 0 bases, leaving 3 bases of the junction unmatched. The CDR3 runs to 15 residues. The CDR3 spells CASSLWGTGLSPLHF. CDR3 coding DNA: TGTGCCAGCAGTTTATGGGGGACAGGGCTTTCACCCCTCCACTTT.